The 18 T cell receptor beta chains below come from one sample, sequenced in a study of T cells in Graves' hyperthyroidism and ophthalmopathy. Amplification of TCR beta CDR3 regions used RNA as the template. The HTBI primer set was used in a first-round RT-PCR of the TCR CDR3. TCRdb reanalysed the multiplex PCR reads using MiXCR and keeps one entry per CDR3 protein. The sample carries hundreds of thousands of distinct CDR3 sequences, roughly 15% recorded once. Sequences were obtained from blood. The receptors were sampled from a young man with Graves' ophthalmopathy.

This clonotype was recorded at least ten times. The chain couples TRBV28 to TRBJ1-1; D is undetermined. Trimming stripped 6 bases from V and 6 bases from J, with 11 bases between. The V gene's germline CDR1 is MDHEN and CDR2 SYDVKM. CDR3 length: 12 amino acids. In nucleotides, the CDR3 is TGTGCCAGCAGCCCGGAACCCCCTGAAGCTTTCTTT. It codes for CASSPEPPEAFF.

This clonotype was observed a few times. The chain uses TRBV5-1 and TRBJ2-2; TRBD1 is a possible D gene (7 bases). Trimming pared 2 bases from V and 4 bases from J, leaving 15 bases between. Germline V gene sequence: CDR1 SGHRS, CDR2 YFSETQ. The CDR3 sequence is 16 residues long. The CDR3 coding sequence is TGCGCCAGCAGCTTTCAGGGGGGCCCAGTCACCGGGGAGCTGTTTTTT. Protein product: CASSFQGGPVTGELFF.

CDR3 nucleotide sequence: TGTGCCACCAGTGACCAAACGAGTGAGCAGTTCTTC. Its translation: CATSDQTSEQFF. The chain links TRBV24-1 to TRBJ2-1; D not resolved. Germline values: CDR1 KGHDR, CDR2 SFDVKD. The CDR3 is made up of 12 amino acids. V lost 4 bases and J lost 9, with 9 bases in between.

This clonotype was counted ten times or more. The V gene is TRBV7-2, the J gene TRBJ2-3; no definite D call. The CDR3 is 13 amino acids. The germline V gene has CDR1 SGHTA and CDR2 FQGNSA. Deletions cut 4 bases from V and 1 base from J, with 6 bases between. The CDR3 region has the DNA TGTGCCAGCAGCTCTTGGGGCACAGATACGCAGTATTTT. Amino acid sequence: CASSSWGTDTQYF.

This clonotype has a count of ten or more. This chain uses TRBV12-3 or TRBV12-4 with TRBJ1-5, with D possibly being TRBD1 (6 bases). Trimming shortened V by 2 bases and J by 4 bases, and 15 bases separated the two germline ends. The CDR3 is made up of 16 amino acids. This CDR3 reads CASSLTVRGRNQPQHF. The CDR3 DNA reads TGTGCCAGCAGTTTAACGGTGAGGGGGAGGAATCAGCCCCAGCATTTT.

This clonotype was detected many times. The rearrangement joins TRBV30 to TRBJ2-1; D is unresolved. The V end lost 0 bases, the J end lost 10 bases, and 7 bases lay between the germline ends. Germline lookup yields CDR1 GTSNPN and CDR2 SVGIG (reference sequence). The CDR3 is 11 residues long. CDR3 in DNA: TGTGCCTGGAGTGTGCAACGGGAGCAGTTCTTC. Translated, it gives CAWSVQREQFF.

The chain combines TRBV30 with TRBJ2-5; D unresolved. CDR1 GTSNPN and CDR2 SVGIG come from the germline V gene (reference sequence). V was clipped by 0 bases and J by 2 bases, with 16 bases between them. This CDR3 is built from 16 residues. DNA for the CDR3: TGTGCCTGGAGTGTAATAACGAGAAGTAGTCAAGAGACCCAGTACTTC. Its translation: CAWSVITRSSQETQYF.

Only one count was recorded for this clonotype. The chain uses TRBV19 and TRBJ1-5; a weak D match, TRBD1 (5 bases). In germline, CDR1 is LNHDA, CDR2 SQIVND (reference sequence). V was shortened by 7 bases and J by 3 bases, with 13 bases between the two germline ends. The CDR3 has 14 amino acids. The CDR3 nucleotides are TGTGCCAGTATGCGGATTGGGACCAATCAGCCCCAGCATTTT. It is translated as CASMRIGTNQPQHF.

This chain connects TRBV10-3 to TRBJ1-5, with a weak D call TRBD1 (5 bases). From germline, CDR1 is ENHRY and CDR2 SYGVKD. V gave up 7 bases and J gave up 11 bases, with 18 bases separating them. The CDR3 consists of 13 residues. The CDR3 is CAITDSDIGAQHF. The CDR3 coding sequence is TGTGCCATCACAGACAGTGATATTGGGGCCCAGCATTTT.

This clonotype showed up many times. This chain connects TRBV20-1 to TRBJ1-1; no clear D gene. Germline V gene data show CDR1 as DFQATT and CDR2 as SNEGSKA (reference sequence). V dropped 6 bases and J dropped 6 bases, with 17 bases sitting between them. The CDR3 loop spans 13 amino acids. CDR3: CSAIKAAAAEAFF. The CDR3 DNA follows: TGCAGTGCCATAAAGGCAGCGGCAGCTGAAGCTTTCTTT.

This clonotype was detected many times. The chain joins TRBV19 to TRBJ2-1; maybe TRBD1 (5 bases). The CDR3 spans 14 residues. Trimming pared 2 bases from V and 1 base from J, leaving 6 bases between. Looked up from germline, CDR1 is LNHDA and CDR2 is SQIVND (reference sequence). The CDR3 loop is CASSIQGSYNEQFF. The CDR3 coding sequence is TGTGCCAGTAGTATACAGGGTTCCTACAATGAGCAGTTCTTC.

This clonotype was detected many times. V usage is TRBV7-9 and J usage is TRBJ1-2; no definite D call. The V gene lost 5 bases and the J gene lost 4 bases, with 14 bases spanning the gap. The germline V gene encodes CDR1 SEHNR and CDR2 FQNEAQ (reference sequence). This CDR3 region has 14 residues. For the CDR3, the DNA is TGTGCCAGCAGCACAGACTACGACGGCTATGGCTACACCTTC. Encoded protein: CASSTDYDGYGYTF. The full variable domain, completed using reference TRBV7-9 and TRBJ1-2, is DTGVSQNPRHKITKRGQNVTFRCDPISEHNRLYWYRQTLGQGPEFLTYFQNEAQLEKSRLLSDRFSAERPKGSFSTLEIQRTEQGDSAMYLCASSTDYDGYGYTFGSGTRLTVV.

This clonotype was recorded many times. V usage is TRBV27 and J usage is TRBJ2-7, with 11 bases that match TRBD1. The V gene's germline CDR1 is MNHEY and CDR2 SMNVEV (reference sequence). V shed 0 bases and J 7 bases; nucleotides not matched to a gene: 5. CDR3 length: 15 amino acids. This chain's CDR3 is CASSLSGTGGGEQYF. In DNA, the CDR3 is TGTGCCAGCAGTTTATCGGGGACAGGGGGAGGGGAGCAGTACTTC.

The genes are TRBV4-1 and TRBJ1-2, with D hard to call. Germline CDR1 reads MGHRA; CDR2 reads YSYEKL. The CDR3 loop spans 13 amino acids. V lost 0 bases and J 4 bases, leaving 6 bases between the germline ends. CDR3 protein: CASSQDLIYGYTF. The CDR3, as DNA: TGCGCCAGCAGCCAAGATCTGATCTATGGCTACACCTTC.

For this clonotype: A much more abundant neighbour one base away suggests this may be a read error. The CDR3 here is CAIREDTVQLYGYTF. Written as DNA, the CDR3 is TGTGCCATCAGAGAAGACACAGTACAGCTCTATGGCTACACCTTC. The chain couples TRBV10-3 to TRBJ1-2, with unresolved D. The CDR3 runs 15 residues. V lost 6 bases, J lost 4 bases, and 18 bases lay in between. The germline V gene has CDR1 ENHRY and CDR2 SYGVKD.

The DNA of the CDR3 is TGTGCCAGCAGTGAATTAATACAAGTACCCCAGTACTTC. Protein: CASSELIQVPQYF. This chain connects TRBV6-1 to TRBJ2-5, with D unclear. V was shortened by 2 bases and J by 9 bases, with 13 bases between the two germline ends. The CDR3 contains 13 residues. Per the germline V gene, CDR1 is MNHNS and CDR2 is SASEGT.

This clonotype came up many times. V usage is TRBV3-1 and J usage is TRBJ1-2, with D hard to call. V was shortened by 1 base and J by 3 bases, with 12 bases between the two germline ends. The CDR3 has 15 residues. CDR1 is LGHDT and CDR2 is YNNKEL in the germline V gene (reference sequence). CDR3 in amino acids: CASSQGPGMHYGYTF. As DNA, the CDR3 is TGTGCCAGCAGCCAAGGGCCCGGGATGCACTATGGCTACACCTTC.

This clonotype has more than one count but fewer than ten. This rearrangement joins TRBV3-1 to TRBJ2-7; TRBD2 agrees at 14 bases. Germline assignment: CDR1 LGHDT and CDR2 YNNKEL (reference sequence). The length of the CDR3 is 18 residues. V lost 3 bases to trimming and J lost 3 bases; unmatched junction nucleotides: 10. The DNA for the CDR3 is TGTGCCAGCAGCCAGGAGGGGACTAGCGGGGGATCGCACTACGAGCAGTACTTC. This encodes CASSQEGTSGGSHYEQYF.